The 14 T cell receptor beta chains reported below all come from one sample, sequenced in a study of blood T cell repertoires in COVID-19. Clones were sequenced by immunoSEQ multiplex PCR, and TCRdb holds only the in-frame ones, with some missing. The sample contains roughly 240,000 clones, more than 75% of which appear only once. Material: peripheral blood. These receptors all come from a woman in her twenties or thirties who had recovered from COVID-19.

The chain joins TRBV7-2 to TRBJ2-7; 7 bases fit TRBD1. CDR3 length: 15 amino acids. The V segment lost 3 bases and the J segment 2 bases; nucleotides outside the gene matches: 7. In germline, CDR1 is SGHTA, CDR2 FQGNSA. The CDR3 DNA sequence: TGTGCCAGCAGCTTCATGGGACAGACTACCTACGAGCAGTACTTC. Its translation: CASSFMGQTTYEQYF.

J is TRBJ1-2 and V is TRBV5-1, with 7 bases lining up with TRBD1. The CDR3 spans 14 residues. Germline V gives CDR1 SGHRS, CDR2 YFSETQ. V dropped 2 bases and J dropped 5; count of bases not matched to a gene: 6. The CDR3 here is CASSFMTGTYGYTF. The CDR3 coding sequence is TGCGCCAGCAGCTTTATGACAGGGACATATGGCTACACCTTC.

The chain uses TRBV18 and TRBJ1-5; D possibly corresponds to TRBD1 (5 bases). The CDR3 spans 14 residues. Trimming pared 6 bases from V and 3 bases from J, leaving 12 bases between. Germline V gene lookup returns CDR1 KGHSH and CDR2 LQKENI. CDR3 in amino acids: CASSPDSPNQPQHF. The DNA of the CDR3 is TGTGCCAGCTCGCCCGACAGCCCCAATCAGCCCCAGCATTTT.

The CDR3 region has the DNA TGTGCCATCAGTAAACAGGGATCTAACTATGGCTACACCTTC. This sequence encodes CAISKQGSNYGYTF. The rearrangement links TRBV10-3 to TRBJ1-2; perhaps TRBD1 as D (6 bases). CDR3 size: 14 residues. Deletions cut 5 bases from V and 0 bases from J, with 10 bases between. Germline V gene data show CDR1 as ENHRY and CDR2 as SYGVKD.

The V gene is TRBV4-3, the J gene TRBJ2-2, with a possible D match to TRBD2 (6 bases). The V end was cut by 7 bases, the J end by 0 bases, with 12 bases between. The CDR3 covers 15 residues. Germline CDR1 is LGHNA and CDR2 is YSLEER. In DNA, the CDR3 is TGCGCCAGCACACCTAGCGCCGCGAACACCGGGGAGCTGTTTTTT. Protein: CASTPSAANTGELFF.

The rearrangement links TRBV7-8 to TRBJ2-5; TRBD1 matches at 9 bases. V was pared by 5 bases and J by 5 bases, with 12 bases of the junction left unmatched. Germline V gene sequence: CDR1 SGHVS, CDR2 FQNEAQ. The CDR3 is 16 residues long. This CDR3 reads CASSTNFRDRDETQYF. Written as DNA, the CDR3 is TGTGCCAGCAGCACCAACTTCCGGGACAGGGATGAGACCCAGTACTTC.

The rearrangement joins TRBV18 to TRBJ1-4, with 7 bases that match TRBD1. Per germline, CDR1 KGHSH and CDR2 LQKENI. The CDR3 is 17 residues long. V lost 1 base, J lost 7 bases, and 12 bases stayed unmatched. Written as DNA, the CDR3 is TGTGCCAGCTCACCACTAAGGGGGCACCCGACCGGTGAAAAACTGTTTTTT. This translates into CASSPLRGHPTGEKLFF.

DNA for the CDR3: TGTGCCAGCAGTTTCTCAGGGTTCTTGGGCTACACCTTC. It specifies CASSFSGFLGYTF. The genes are TRBV12-3 or TRBV12-4 and TRBJ1-2, with D possibly matching TRBD1 (5 bases). V lost 3 bases to trimming and J lost 8 bases, with 13 bases between them. The CDR3 is 13 amino acids.

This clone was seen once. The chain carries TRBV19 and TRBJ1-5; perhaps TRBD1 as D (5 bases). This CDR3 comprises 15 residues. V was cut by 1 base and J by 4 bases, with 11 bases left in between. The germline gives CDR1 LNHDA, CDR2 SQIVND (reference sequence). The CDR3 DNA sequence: TGTGCCAGTAGTATAGCGGGGGTTCGTAATCAGCCCCAGCATTTT. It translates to CASSIAGVRNQPQHF.

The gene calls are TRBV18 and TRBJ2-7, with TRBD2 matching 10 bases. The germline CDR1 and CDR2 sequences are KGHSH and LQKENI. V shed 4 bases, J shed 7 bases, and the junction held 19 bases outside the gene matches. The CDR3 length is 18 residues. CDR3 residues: CASSRKEGLAGDPGEQYF. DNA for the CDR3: TGTGCCAGCTCACGAAAGGAGGGGCTAGCGGGGGACCCGGGTGAGCAGTACTTC.

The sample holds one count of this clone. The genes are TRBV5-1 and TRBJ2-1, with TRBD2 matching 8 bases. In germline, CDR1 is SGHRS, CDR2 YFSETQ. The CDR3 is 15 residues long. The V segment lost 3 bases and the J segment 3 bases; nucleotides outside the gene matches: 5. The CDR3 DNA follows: TGCGCCAGCAGCTCGAGCGGGGGAAACTACAATGAGCAGTTCTTC. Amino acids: CASSSSGGNYNEQFF. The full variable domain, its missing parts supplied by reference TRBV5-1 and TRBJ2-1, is KAGVTQTPRYLIKTRGQQVTLSCSPISGHRSVSWYQQTPGQGLQFLFEYFSETQRNKGNFPGRFSGRQFSNSRSEMNVSTLELGDSALYLCASSSSGGNYNEQFFGPGTRLTVL.

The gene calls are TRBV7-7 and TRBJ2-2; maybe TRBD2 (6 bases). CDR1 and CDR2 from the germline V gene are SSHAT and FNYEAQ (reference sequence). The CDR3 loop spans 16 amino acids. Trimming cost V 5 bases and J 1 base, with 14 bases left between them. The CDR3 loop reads CASSVGGPMNTGELFF. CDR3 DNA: TGTGCCAGCAGCGTCGGGGGACCCATGAACACCGGGGAGCTGTTTTTT.

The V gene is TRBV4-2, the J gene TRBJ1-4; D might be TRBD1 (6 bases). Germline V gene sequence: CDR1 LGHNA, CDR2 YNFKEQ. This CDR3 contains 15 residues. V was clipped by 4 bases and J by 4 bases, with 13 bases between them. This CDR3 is CASSPKDSNNEKLFF. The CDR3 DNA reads TGTGCCAGCAGCCCAAAGGACAGTAATAATGAAAAACTGTTTTTT.

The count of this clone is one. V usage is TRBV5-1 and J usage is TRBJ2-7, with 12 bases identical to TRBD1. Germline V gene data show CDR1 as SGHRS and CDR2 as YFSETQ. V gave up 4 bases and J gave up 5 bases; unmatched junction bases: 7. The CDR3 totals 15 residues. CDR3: CASSTAGTGGDEQYF. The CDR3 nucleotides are TGCGCCAGCAGCACTGCCGGGACAGGGGGCGACGAGCAGTACTTC.